These T cell receptor beta chains were read from a single sample in a study of CD8 T cells in ankylosing spondylitis. TCRdb called the 5' RACE reads again in MiXCR, with one record for every CDR3 protein. This sample has around 490,000 distinct CDR3 sequences, with 5.3% found just once. Input material: blood, either unsorted or a sorted T cell fraction (not recorded which). These receptors all stem from a male donor with ankylosing spondylitis. Both conserved end residues are part of each CDR3. The D gene is left open where the match is weak. Clone size is given for some rows only: seen once, a few or many times, or a class if the clone is expanded.

many,TRBJ2-2,-,TRBV4-2,CASGREGDNTGELFF,TGTGCCAGCGGTCGAGAAGGGGATAACACCGGGGAGCTGTTTTTT
many,TRBJ2-2,TRBD2,TRBV9,CASSVGLAGDTGELFF,TGTGCCAGCAGCGTAGGGTTAGCGGGGGACACCGGGGAGCTGTTTTTT
many,TRBJ1-2,TRBD1,TRBV28,CATDTGGFYGYTF,TGTGCCACCGACACAGGGGGCTTCTATGGCTACACCTTC
many,TRBJ2-7,-,TRBV7-2,CASSPVRLSYEQYF,TGTGCCAGCAGCCCCGTAAGGCTCTCCTACGAGCAGTACTTC
many,TRBJ1-2,-,TRBV11-1,CASSQAGDGYTF,TGTGCCAGCAGCCAAGCAGGGGACGGCTACACCTTC
few,TRBJ2-7,TRBD1,TRBV25-1,CASSTQGASYEQYF,TGTGCCAGCAGTACACAGGGGGCGTCCTACGAGCAGTACTTC
many,TRBJ2-3,TRBD2,TRBV9,CASSPRLAGASTDTQYF,TGTGCCAGCAGCCCCCGACTAGCGGGGGCCAGCACAGATACGCAGTATTTT
many,TRBJ1-2,TRBD1,TRBV12-3/TRBV12-4,CASSFETGYGYTF,TGTGCCAGCAGTTTTGAGACAGGGTATGGCTACACCTTC
many,TRBJ2-7,-,TRBV29-1,CSVEIQSYEQYF,TGCAGCGTTGAAATTCAGTCTTACGAGCAGTACTTC
many,TRBJ1-2,TRBD1,TRBV12-3/TRBV12-4,CASSPTRGIDGYTF,TGTGCCAGCAGTCCAACCAGGGGGATCGATGGCTACACCTTC
many,TRBJ2-7,-,TRBV20-1,CSAKASRHEQYF,TGCAGTGCTAAGGCTAGTCGCCACGAGCAGTACTTC
few,TRBJ1-1,-,TRBV4-2,CASSRPTGANTEAFF,TGTGCCAGCAGCCGACCGACAGGAGCGAACACTGAAGCTTTCTTT
many,TRBJ1-2,-,TRBV6-2/TRBV6-3,CASSYPPNYGYTF,TGTGCCAGCAGTTACCCACCTAACTATGGCTACACCTTC
-,TRBJ1-4,TRBD1,TRBV6-1,CASTATGMYEKLFF,TGTGCCAGCACCGCGACAGGGATGTATGAAAAACTGTTTTTT
many,TRBJ1-2,-,TRBV5-1,CASSLAPAGVDGYTF,TGCGCCAGCAGCTTGGCCCCCGCAGGGGTAGATGGCTACACCTTC
-,TRBJ2-5,TRBD2,TRBV20-1,CSARGTSGSSETQYF,TGCAGTGCACGGGGGACTAGCGGGAGTTCGGAGACCCAGTACTTC
many,TRBJ2-2,-,TRBV20-1,CSARDTTSTGELFF,TGCAGTGCTAGAGATACGACTAGCACCGGGGAGCTGTTTTTT
many,TRBJ2-7,-,TRBV6-1,CASSPGNLLYEQYF,TGTGCCAGCAGTCCTGGGAATCTCCTCTACGAGCAGTACTTC
many,TRBJ2-3,-,TRBV12-3/TRBV12-4,CASSQAADTQYF,TGTGCCAGCAGCCAGGCTGCAGATACGCAGTATTTT
many,TRBJ2-2,TRBD2,TRBV9,CASSSSGGLVGELFF,TGTGCCAGCAGCTCCAGCGGGGGGCTGGTCGGGGAGCTGTTTTTT
many,TRBJ2-1,TRBD2,TRBV6-1,CASSSSGNLNEQFF,TGTGCCAGCAGCTCTAGCGGGAATTTAAATGAGCAGTTCTTC
many,TRBJ1-3,-,TRBV20-1,CSARGPRTTIYF,TGCAGTGCTAGAGGTCCGAGAACCACCATATATTTT
many,TRBJ2-3,-,TRBV5-8,CASSLVLDSITDTQYF,TGTGCCAGCAGCTTGGTGTTGGATTCGATCACAGATACGCAGTATTTT